Each of the 10 T cell receptor beta chains below was sequenced from the same sample in a study of PD-L1 blockade in urothelial cancer. Time point indicated: pretreatment peripheral blood. Using immunoSEQ multiplex PCR, the repertoire was profiled, and TCRdb retains in-frame clones only, with some absent. Among 45,000 to 55,000 clones listed, about four fifths were seen once. The starting material was PBMCs, obtained around atezolizumab (anti-PD-L1) treatment. The receptor source for this set is a man between 65 and 85 years old with urothelial cancer.

This clone was observed once. The rearrangement uses TRBV19 and TRBJ1-4; no reliable D call. Germline V gene data show CDR1 as LNHDA and CDR2 as SQIVND (reference sequence). There are 13 residues in the CDR3. Trimming removed 4 bases at V and 7 bases at J, with 10 bases between. CDR3 protein: CASSTSLGEKLFF. The DNA of the CDR3 is TGTGCCAGTAGTACTAGTCTAGGTGAAAAACTGTTTTTT.

The genes are TRBV29-1 and TRBJ2-7, with 8 bases that match TRBD2. This CDR3 region has 12 residues. V shed 3 bases and J 5 bases; nucleotides not matched to a gene: 3. Germline V gives CDR1 SQVTM, CDR2 ANQGSEA. The CDR3 region is CSVERGADEQYF. DNA for the CDR3: TGCAGCGTTGAGCGGGGGGCGGACGAGCAGTACTTC.

The chain joins TRBV11-2 to TRBJ2-1; tentative D call: TRBD1 (5 bases). V shed 10 bases and J shed 5 bases, with 21 bases lying between them. The CDR3 is 15 residues long. Per germline, CDR1 SGHAT and CDR2 FQNNGV. CDR3 loop: CATDAGKGMNNEQFF. Written as DNA, the CDR3 is TGTGCCACCGACGCCGGTAAGGGGATGAACAATGAGCAGTTCTTC. Supplemented by reference TRBV11-2 and TRBJ2-1, the full variable domain reads EAGVAQSPRYKIIEKRQSVAFWCNPISGHATLYWYQQILGQGPKLLIQFQNNGVVDDSQLPKDRFSAERLKGVDSTLKIQPAKLEDSAVYLCATDAGKGMNNEQFFGPGTRLTVL.

V gene TRBV5-4 combines with J gene TRBJ2-7, with D perhaps matching TRBD1 (6 bases). CDR1 and CDR2 (germline): SGHNT, YYREEE (reference sequence). Trimming took off 1 base at V and 7 bases at J, with 12 bases between the two ends. This CDR3 comprises 13 residues. As DNA, the CDR3 is TGTGCCAGCAGCTTGATGGGGGCCGGGGAGCAGTACTTC. Residues: CASSLMGAGEQYF.

The rearrangement joins TRBV12-5 to TRBJ2-3; D gene ambiguous. The CDR3 contains 13 residues. Trimming stripped 6 bases from V and 6 bases from J, with 13 bases between. CDR1 is LGHNT and CDR2 is FRNRAP in the germline V gene. The DNA for the CDR3 is TGTGCTAGTGGCTCCCCTAATGTTGATACGCAGTATTTT. Translated: CASGSPNVDTQYF.

The rearrangement joins TRBV5-1 to TRBJ2-3, with D possibly matching TRBD1 (6 bases). Trimming took off 0 bases at V and 4 bases at J, with 12 bases between the two ends. The length of the CDR3 is 15 residues. CDR1 and CDR2 (germline): SGHRS, YFSETQ. In nucleotides, the CDR3 is TGCGCCAGCAGCTTGGACGTGTGGGGGCCAGATACGCAGTATTTT. Encoded protein: CASSLDVWGPDTQYF.

This clone was found once. The chain has TRBV11-2 and TRBJ1-5, with D tentatively TRBD1 (6 bases). Trimming took 1 base from V and 7 from J, leaving 11 bases between them. Germline V CDR1 and CDR2: SGHAT, FQNNGV. This CDR3 has 14 amino acids. The DNA of the CDR3 is TGTGCCAGCAGCTTAGTGGGGGGGCCGCAGCCCCAGCATTTT. Translated, it gives CASSLVGGPQPQHF.

J is TRBJ2-5 and V is TRBV18; no definite D call. Germline V gene sequence: CDR1 KGHSH, CDR2 LQKENI. V shed 0 bases and J shed 2 bases, with 7 bases lying between them. The CDR3 is 14 amino acids. Written as DNA, the CDR3 is TGTGCCAGCTCACCACCGTCAGGTCAAGAGACCCAGTACTTC. It codes for CASSPPSGQETQYF.

This clone was detected only a few times. V gene TRBV9 combines with J gene TRBJ2-1; TRBD2 agrees at 13 bases. V was clipped by 3 bases and J by 8 bases; unmatched bases: 5. Germline CDR1 is SGDLS and CDR2 is YYNGEE. This CDR3 has 15 residues. The CDR3 DNA is TGTGCCAGCAGCGGGACTAGCGGGAGTTGGGATGAGCAGTTCTTC. Its protein is CASSGTSGSWDEQFF.

The chain carries TRBV4-2 and TRBJ2-7, with 7 nucleotides matching TRBD2. J was trimmed by 3 bases and V by 4 bases; bases with no gene match: 12. The CDR3 loop spans 16 amino acids. Per the germline V gene, CDR1 is LGHNA and CDR2 is YNFKEQ. Here the CDR3 reads CASSRDRGAGDYEQYF. CDR3 nucleotides: TGTGCCAGCAGCCGCGATCGTGGGGCGGGGGACTACGAGCAGTACTTC.